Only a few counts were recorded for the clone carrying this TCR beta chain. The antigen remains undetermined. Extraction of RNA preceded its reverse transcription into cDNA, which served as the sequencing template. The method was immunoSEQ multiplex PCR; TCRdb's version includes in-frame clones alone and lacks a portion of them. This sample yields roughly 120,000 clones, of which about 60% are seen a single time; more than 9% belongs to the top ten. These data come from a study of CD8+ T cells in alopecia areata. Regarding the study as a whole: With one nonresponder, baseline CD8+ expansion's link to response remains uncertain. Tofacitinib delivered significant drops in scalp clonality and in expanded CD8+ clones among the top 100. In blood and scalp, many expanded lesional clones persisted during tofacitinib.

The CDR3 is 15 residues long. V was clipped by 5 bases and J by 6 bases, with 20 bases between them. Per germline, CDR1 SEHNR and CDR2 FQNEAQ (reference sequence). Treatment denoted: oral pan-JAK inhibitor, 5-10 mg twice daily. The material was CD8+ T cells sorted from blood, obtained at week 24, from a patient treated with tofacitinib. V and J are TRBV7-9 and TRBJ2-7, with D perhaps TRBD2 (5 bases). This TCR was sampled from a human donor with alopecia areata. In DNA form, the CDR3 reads TGTGCCAGCAGCCCAGACATTGGATGGAGGCTCGAGCAGTACTTC. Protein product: CASSPDIGWRLEQYF.